The clone carrying this T cell receptor (beta chain) was recorded only once. What it binds is unknown. The data were taken from a study of OX40 agonist ivuxolimab in advanced cancers. Notes on the study in general: Relative to CD4+, CD8+ T cells held more expanded clones on average. In the expanded peripheral T cells, antigen specificity was never determined.

TCRdb's copy holds only in-frame clones and misses some; the assay was immunoSEQ multiplex PCR. The profile shows tens of thousands of clones, just under 90% of them singletons. The starting material was CD4+ or CD8+ T cells sorted from blood, obtained in a trial of the OX40 agonist ivuxolimab. The TCR was taken from an adult with an advanced solid tumor such as melanoma, head and neck, liver or kidney cancer.

The CDR3 coding sequence is TGTGCCAGCAGTAGCGTCAGTAATGAGCAGTTCTTC. It codes for CASSSVSNEQFF. This chain uses TRBV2 with TRBJ2-1, with no clear D. Germline V gene sequence: CDR1 SNHLY, CDR2 FYNNEI. The CDR3 contains 12 residues. V lost 5 bases and J 7 bases, leaving 9 bases between the germline ends.